The subject of this entry is one T cell receptor beta chain. The antigen is not known. Via MiXCR, TCRdb re-called the 5' RACE reads, giving one row per CDR3 protein. The data hold tens of thousands of distinct CDR3 sequences, with around 8.4% observed a single time. Regarding time point: sample taken at primary tumor resection. In each case, whole RNA from tumor, nontumor lung or frozen PBMC was sequenced unsorted. The data were taken from a study of spatial heterogeneity in lung cancer. Study as a whole: The average count in raw reads for each unique TCR and UMI combination exceeded eight appearances. The study's findings and limits: Relative to follow-up, resection was when ubiquitous expanded tumor TCRs appeared more in blood.

V lost 3 bases, J lost 4 bases, and 3 bases stayed unmatched. Germline lookup yields CDR1 DFQATT and CDR2 SNEGSKA (reference sequence). This CDR3 spans 13 amino acids. The V gene is TRBV20-1, the J gene TRBJ1-5; 7 nucleotides agree with TRBD1. The starting material was PBMCs, obtained at surgery. This receptor was identified in a female donor with early-stage non-small cell lung cancer. The CDR3 loop is CSASGTANQPQHF. The CDR3 nucleotides read TGCAGTGCTAGCGGGACAGCGAATCAGCCCCAGCATTTT.